This T cell receptor (beta chain) was documented in a study of T-cell reconstitution after alpha-beta-depleted transplantation in children. This clonotype was seen more than once but under ten times. During its preparation, the TCRbeta library received unique molecular identifiers. In TCRdb, the PCR reads were re-called with MiXCR into one record per CDR3 protein. The sample lists roughly 300,000 distinct CDR3 sequences, approximately 9.6% seen once, with 10% in the top ten. The trim removed 7 bases at V and 4 bases at J, leaving 12 bases unmatched. CDR3 length: 16 residues. The rearrangement joins TRBV12-3 or TRBV12-4 to TRBJ1-1, with 10 bases fitting TRBD1. The source material was PBMCs from the stem cell graft donor, sampled from the stem cell graft. This clonotype originated in a human donor who donated a stem cell graft to a child with SCID. The CDR3 DNA reads as TGTGCCAGCAATTTGGGACAGGGGTTGGGTGGCACTGAAGCTTTCTTT. It yields the protein CASNLGQGLGGTEAFF.